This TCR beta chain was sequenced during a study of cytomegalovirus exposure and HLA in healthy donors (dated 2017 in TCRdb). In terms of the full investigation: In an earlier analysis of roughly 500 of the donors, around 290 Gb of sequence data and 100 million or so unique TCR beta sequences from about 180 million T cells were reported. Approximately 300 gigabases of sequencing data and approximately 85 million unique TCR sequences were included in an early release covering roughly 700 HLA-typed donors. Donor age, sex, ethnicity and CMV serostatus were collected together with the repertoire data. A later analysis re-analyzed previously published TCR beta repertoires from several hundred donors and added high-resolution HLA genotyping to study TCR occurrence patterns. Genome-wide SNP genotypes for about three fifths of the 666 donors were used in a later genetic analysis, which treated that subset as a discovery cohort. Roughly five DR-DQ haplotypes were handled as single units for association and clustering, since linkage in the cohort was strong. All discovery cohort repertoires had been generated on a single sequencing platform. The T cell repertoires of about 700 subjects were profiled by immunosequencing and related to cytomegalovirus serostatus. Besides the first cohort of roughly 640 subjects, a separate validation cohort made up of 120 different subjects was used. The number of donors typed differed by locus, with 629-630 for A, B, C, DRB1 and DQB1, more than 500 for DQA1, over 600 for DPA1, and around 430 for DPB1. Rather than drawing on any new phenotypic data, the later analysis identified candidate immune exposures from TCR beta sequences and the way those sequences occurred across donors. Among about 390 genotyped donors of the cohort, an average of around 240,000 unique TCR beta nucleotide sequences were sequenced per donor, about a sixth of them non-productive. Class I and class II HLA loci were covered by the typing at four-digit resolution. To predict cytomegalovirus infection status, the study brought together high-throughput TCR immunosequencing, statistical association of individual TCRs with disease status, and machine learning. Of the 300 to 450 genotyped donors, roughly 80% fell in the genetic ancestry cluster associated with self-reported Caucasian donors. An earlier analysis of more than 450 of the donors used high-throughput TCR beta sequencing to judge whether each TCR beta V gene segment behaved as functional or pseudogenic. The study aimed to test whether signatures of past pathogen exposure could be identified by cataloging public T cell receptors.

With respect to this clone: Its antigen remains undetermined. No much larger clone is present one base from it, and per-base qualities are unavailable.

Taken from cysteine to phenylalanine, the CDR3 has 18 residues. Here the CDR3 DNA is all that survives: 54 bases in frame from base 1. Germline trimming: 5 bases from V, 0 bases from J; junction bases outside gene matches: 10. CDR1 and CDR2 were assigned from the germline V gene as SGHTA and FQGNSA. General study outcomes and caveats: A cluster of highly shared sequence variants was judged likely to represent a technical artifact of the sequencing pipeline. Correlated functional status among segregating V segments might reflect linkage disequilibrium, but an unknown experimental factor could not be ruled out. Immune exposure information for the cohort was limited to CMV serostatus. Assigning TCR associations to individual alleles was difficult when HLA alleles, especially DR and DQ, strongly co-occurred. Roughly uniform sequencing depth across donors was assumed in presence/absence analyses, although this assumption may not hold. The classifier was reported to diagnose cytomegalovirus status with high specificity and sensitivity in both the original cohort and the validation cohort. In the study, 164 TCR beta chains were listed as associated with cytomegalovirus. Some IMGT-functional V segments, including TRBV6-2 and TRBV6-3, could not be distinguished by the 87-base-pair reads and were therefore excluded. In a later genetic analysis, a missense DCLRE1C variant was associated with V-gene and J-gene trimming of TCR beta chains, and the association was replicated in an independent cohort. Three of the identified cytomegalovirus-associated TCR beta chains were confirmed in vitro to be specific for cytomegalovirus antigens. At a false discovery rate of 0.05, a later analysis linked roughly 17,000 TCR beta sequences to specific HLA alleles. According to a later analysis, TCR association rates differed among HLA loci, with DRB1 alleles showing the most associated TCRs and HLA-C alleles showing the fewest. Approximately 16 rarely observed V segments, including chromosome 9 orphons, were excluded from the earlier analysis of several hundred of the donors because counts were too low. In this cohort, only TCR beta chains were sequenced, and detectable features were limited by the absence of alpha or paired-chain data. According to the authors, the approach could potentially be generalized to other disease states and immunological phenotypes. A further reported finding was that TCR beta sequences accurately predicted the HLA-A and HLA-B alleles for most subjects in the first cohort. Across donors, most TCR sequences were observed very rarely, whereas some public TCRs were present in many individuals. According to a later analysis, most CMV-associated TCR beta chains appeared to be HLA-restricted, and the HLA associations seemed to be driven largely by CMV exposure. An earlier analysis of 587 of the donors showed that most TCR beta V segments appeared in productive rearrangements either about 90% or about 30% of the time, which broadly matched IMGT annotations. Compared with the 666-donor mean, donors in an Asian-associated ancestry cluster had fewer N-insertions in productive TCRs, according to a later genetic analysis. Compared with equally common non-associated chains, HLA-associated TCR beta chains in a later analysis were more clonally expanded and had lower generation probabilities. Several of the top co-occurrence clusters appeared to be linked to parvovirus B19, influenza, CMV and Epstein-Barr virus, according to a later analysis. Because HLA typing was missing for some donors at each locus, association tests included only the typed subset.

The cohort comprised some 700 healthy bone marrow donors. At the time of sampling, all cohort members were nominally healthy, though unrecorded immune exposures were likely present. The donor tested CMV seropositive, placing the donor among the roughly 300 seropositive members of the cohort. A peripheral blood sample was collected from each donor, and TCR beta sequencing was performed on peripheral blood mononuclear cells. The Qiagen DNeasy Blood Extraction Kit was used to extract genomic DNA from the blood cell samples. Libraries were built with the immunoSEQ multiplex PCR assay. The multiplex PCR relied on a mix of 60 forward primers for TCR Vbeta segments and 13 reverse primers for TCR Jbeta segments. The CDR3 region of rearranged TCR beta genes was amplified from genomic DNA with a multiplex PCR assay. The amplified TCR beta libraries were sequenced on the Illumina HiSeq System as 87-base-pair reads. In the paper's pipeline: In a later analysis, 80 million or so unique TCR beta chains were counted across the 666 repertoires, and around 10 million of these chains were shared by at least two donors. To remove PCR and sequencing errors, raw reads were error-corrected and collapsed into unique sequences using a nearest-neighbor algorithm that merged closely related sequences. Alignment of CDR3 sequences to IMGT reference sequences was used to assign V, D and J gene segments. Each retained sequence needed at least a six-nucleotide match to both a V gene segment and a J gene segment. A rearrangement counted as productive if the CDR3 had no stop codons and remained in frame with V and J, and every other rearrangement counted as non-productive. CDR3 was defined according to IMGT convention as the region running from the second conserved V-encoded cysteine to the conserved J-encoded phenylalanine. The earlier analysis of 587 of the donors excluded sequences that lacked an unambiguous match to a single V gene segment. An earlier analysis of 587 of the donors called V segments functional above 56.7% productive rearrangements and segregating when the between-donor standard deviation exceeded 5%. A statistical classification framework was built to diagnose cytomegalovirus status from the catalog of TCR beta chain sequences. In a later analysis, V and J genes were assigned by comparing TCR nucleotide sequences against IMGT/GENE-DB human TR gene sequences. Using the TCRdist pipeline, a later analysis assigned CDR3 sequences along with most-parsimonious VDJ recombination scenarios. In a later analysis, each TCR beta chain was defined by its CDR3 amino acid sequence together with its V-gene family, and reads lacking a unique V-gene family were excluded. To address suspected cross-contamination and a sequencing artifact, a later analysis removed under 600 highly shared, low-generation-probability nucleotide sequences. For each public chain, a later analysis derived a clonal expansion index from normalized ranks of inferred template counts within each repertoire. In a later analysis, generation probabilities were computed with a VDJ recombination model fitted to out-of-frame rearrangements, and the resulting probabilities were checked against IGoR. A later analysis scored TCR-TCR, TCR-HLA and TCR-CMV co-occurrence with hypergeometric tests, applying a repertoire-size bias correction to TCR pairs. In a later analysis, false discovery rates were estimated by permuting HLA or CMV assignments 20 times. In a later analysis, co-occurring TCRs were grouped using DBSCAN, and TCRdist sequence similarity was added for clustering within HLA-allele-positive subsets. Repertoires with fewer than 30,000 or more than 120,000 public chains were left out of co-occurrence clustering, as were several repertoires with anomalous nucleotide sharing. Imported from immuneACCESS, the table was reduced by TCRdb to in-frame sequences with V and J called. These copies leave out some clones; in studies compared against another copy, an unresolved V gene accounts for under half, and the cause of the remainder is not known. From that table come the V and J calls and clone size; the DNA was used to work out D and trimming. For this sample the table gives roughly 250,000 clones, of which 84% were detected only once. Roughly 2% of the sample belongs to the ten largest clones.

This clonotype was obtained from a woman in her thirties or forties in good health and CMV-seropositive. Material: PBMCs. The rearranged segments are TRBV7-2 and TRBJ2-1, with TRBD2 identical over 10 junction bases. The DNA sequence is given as TGTGCCAGCAGCAAGGGGCTAGCGGGGGCGAACTCCTACAATGAGCAGTTCTTC. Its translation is CASSKGLAGANSYNEQFF.